Below are 17 T cell receptor beta chains sequenced from a single sample in a study of T cell responses to AZD1222 COVID-19 vaccine. Clones were sequenced by immunoSEQ multiplex PCR, and TCRdb holds only the in-frame ones, with some missing. This sample has 150,000 to 200,000 clones; around 94% occur once, and the top ten carry 4% to 5.5%. The starting material was peripheral blood, obtained 28 days after the second AZD1222 dose. These receptor sequences come from an adult who received the AZD1222 COVID-19 vaccine.

The chain combines TRBV27 with TRBJ2-2; TRBD1 matches 7 bases. Germline V gene data show CDR1 as MNHEY and CDR2 as SMNVEV (reference sequence). The CDR3 consists of 15 residues. After removal of 2 bases from V and 5 bases from J, the junction contained 5 bases not matched to a gene. The CDR3 DNA sequence: TGTGCCAGCAGTTTAGCGACAGGGAGTACCGGGGAGCTGTTTTTT. This codes for CASSLATGSTGELFF.

V usage is TRBV7-5 and J usage is TRBJ1-1. TRBV7-5 is labeled a pseudogene. The CDR3 is 16 amino acids. For the CDR3, the DNA is TGTGCCAGAAGCACCCGGGAGGCAGAGGCGAACACTGAAGCTTTCTTT. Its protein product is CARSTREAEANTEAFF.

This chain connects TRBV28 to TRBJ2-7; 9 bases are shared with TRBD2. CDR1 is MDHEN and CDR2 is SYDVKM in the germline V gene. The J segment lost 1 base and the V segment lost 6 bases, leaving 7 bases of the junction unmatched. The CDR3 covers 15 residues. As DNA, the CDR3 is TGTGCCAGCAGACCGCAAGCGGGAGGATCCTACGAGCAGTACTTC. Its translation: CASRPQAGGSYEQYF.

This clone appeared a few times. The V gene is TRBV6-4, the J gene TRBJ2-1, with a weak D call TRBD2 (7 bases). Germline CDR1 reads MRHNA; CDR2 reads SNTAGT. This CDR3 comprises 14 residues. Between the trimmed V and J ends, which lost 3 bases and 7 bases, there was a span of 13 bases. This CDR3 is CASSDSEGGNEQFF. The CDR3 DNA sequence: TGTGCCAGCAGTGATTCGGAGGGGGGGAATGAGCAGTTCTTC.

The rearrangement joins TRBV5-5 to TRBJ1-4; D is unclear. With 2 bases removed from V and 11 bases from J, the gap between germline ends came to 16 bases. Germline loops: CDR1 SGHKS, CDR2 YYEKEE (reference sequence). The CDR3 has 14 residues. The CDR3 loop is CASSFNRGMDKLFF. The CDR3 nucleotides read TGTGCCAGCAGCTTTAATCGAGGGATGGATAAACTGTTTTTT.

In DNA form, the CDR3 reads TGTGCCAGCAGCCCAGGTGGCGGGAGGGGCGAGCAGTACTTC. Its protein is CASSPGGGRGEQYF. This chain links TRBV6-5 with TRBJ2-7; TRBD2 aligns across 9 bases. Germline lookup yields CDR1 MNHEY and CDR2 SVGAGI. The CDR3 totals 14 residues. The junction had 9 bases not matched to a gene; V was cut back by 6 bases and J by 6 bases.

This clone was observed once. Germline and junction disagree at one end, which may indicate a read error. V and J are TRBV11-2 and TRBJ1-3; TRBD1 matches at 10 bases. This CDR3 has 18 residues. CDR1 and CDR2 from the germline V gene are SGHAT and FQNNGV. The CDR3 is CASSLETGGSFIGNTIYF. The CDR3 DNA reads TGTGCCAGCAGCCTAGAGACAGGGGGCTCTTTCATTGGAAACACCATATATTTT.

The chain combines TRBV4-1 with TRBJ2-7; 11 bases line up with TRBD2. This CDR3 is built from 18 residues. Germline V gene lookup returns CDR1 MGHRA and CDR2 YSYEKL. Losses at the gene ends were 2 bases for V and 7 bases for J; bases not matched to a gene: 16. CDR3 in amino acids: CASSQFALKLAGAGEQYF. CDR3 DNA: TGCGCCAGCAGCCAATTCGCCCTCAAACTAGCGGGAGCGGGGGAGCAGTACTTC.

The rearrangement uses TRBV5-1 and TRBJ2-3; D not certain. CDR3 length equals 13 residues. The V and J ends lost 0 bases and 6 bases respectively, with 8 bases between them. Per the germline V gene, CDR1 is SGHRS and CDR2 is YFSETQ. The CDR3 DNA reads as TGCGCCAGCAGCTTGGGCCCCAGGGATACGCAGTATTTT. Its protein is CASSLGPRDTQYF.

This clone was detected once. The rearrangement joins TRBV6-5 to TRBJ1-1, with no clear D. The germline V gene has CDR1 MNHEY and CDR2 SVGAGI. The CDR3 contains 14 residues. Trimming took 4 bases from V and 5 from J, leaving 14 bases between them. CDR3 amino acids: CASSLGSGFTEAFF. CDR3 nucleotides: TGTGCCAGCAGTTTGGGGTCGGGGTTTACTGAAGCTTTCTTT.

V gene TRBV27 combines with J gene TRBJ2-7; perhaps TRBD1 as D (9 bases). V was shortened by 5 bases and J by 3 bases, with 29 bases between the two germline ends. Per the germline V gene, CDR1 is MNHEY and CDR2 is SMNVEV (reference sequence). CDR3 size: 19 residues. The CDR3 DNA is TGTGCCAGCAGTATCTCCGGGACAGGGACGGGACTAGTGATCTACGAGCAGTACTTC. It is translated as CASSISGTGTGLVIYEQYF.

The chain combines TRBV19 with TRBJ2-4, with D possibly being TRBD2 (6 bases). CDR1 and CDR2 from the germline V gene are LNHDA and SQIVND (reference sequence). This CDR3 has 17 residues. V shed 3 bases and J shed 3 bases, with 18 bases lying between them. The CDR3 nucleotides are TGTGCCAGTAGTATTCCTTCCGGGGGAATGGGCAAAAACATTCAGTACTTC. It specifies CASSIPSGGMGKNIQYF.

This chain links TRBV25-1 with TRBJ1-1; D unresolved. The CDR3 contains 13 residues. Germline CDR1 MGHDK, CDR2 SYGVNS. The V and J ends lost 5 bases and 5 bases respectively, with 12 bases between them. In nucleotides, the CDR3 is TGTGCCAGCAGTTCGGGGTTTTGGACTGAAGCTTTCTTT. It specifies CASSSGFWTEAFF.

This sequence joins TRBV7-9 and TRBJ2-1; D is uncertain. Germline V lookup: CDR1 SEHNR, CDR2 FQNEAQ (reference sequence). The CDR3 is 17 amino acids. Trimming left V 2 bases short and J 4 bases short, with 18 bases between. This CDR3 reads CASSLPYRPITYNEQFF. CDR3 DNA sequence: TGTGCCAGCAGCTTACCATACCGCCCTATTACTTACAATGAGCAGTTCTTC. Full variable domain (missing parts from reference TRBV7-9 and TRBJ2-1): DTGVSQNPRHKITKRGQNVTFRCDPISEHNRLYWYRQTLGQGPEFLTYFQNEAQLEKSRLLSDRFSAERPKGSFSTLEIQRTEQGDSAMYLCASSLPYRPITYNEQFFGPGTRLTVL.

The chain is built from TRBV28 and TRBJ1-2; the match to TRBD1 covers 11 bases. The V gene's germline CDR1 is MDHEN and CDR2 SYDVKM. The V and J ends lost 3 bases and 4 bases, in that order; junction bases with no gene match: 13. This CDR3 is 18 amino acids long. This chain's CDR3 is CASSLPWTGGALFYGYTF. As DNA, the CDR3 is TGTGCCAGCAGTTTGCCCTGGACAGGGGGCGCGCTCTTCTATGGCTACACCTTC.

The gene calls are TRBV9 and TRBJ1-4; unclear D gene. Germline lookup yields CDR1 SGDLS and CDR2 YYNGEE. Trimming removed 0 bases at V and 4 bases at J, with 7 bases between. CDR3 length: 14 residues. CDR3 residues: CASSVGGFNEKLFF. The CDR3 DNA reads as TGTGCCAGCAGCGTAGGGGGATTTAATGAAAAACTGTTTTTT.

CDR3 DNA: TGTGCCAGCAGCTTCGGCGGGAGGGCCGTAGATACGCAGTATTTT. Translated, it gives CASSFGGRAVDTQYF. The chain combines TRBV11-2 with TRBJ2-3; 9 nucleotides line up with TRBD2. The CDR3 runs to 15 residues. Germline V CDR1 and CDR2: SGHAT, FQNNGV. The J segment lost 5 bases and the V segment lost 3 bases, leaving 6 bases of the junction unmatched.